This T cell receptor (beta chain) was profiled in a study of radiation and T cells in renal cell carcinoma. Study information: Nephrectomy followed 15 Gy stereotactic body radiation by 4 weeks. Findings and limits, study-wide: Top tumor clonotypes rose in blood 2 weeks post-radiation, then contracted.

Comment on this clone: Antigen specificity is unknown.

Profiling relied on immunoSEQ multiplex PCR, and the TCRdb table lists in-frame clones only, not all of them. Of about 120,000 clones in the sample, around 81% were seen once. As to time point: blood 2 weeks post-SBRT. The treatment: 15 Gy SBRT to primary tumor, nephrectomy 4 weeks later. V dropped 3 bases and J dropped 7 bases, with 31 bases sitting between them. Looked up from germline, CDR1 is MGHRA and CDR2 is YSYEKL. CDR3 length equals 20 residues. The chain uses TRBV4-1 and TRBJ2-1; D possibly corresponds to TRBD2 (5 bases). The sequencing used blood, collected from a patient whose treatment included radiotherapy and nephrectomy. This sequence was found in a man aged 50 to 60 with renal cell carcinoma. CDR3 nucleotide sequence: TGCGCCAGCAGCCACCCTGGTCTTAGGTCGCCCGGCCGCCGAGGGAATGAGCAGTTCTTC. Translated: CASSHPGLRSPGRRGNEQFF.